The sequence of this T cell receptor beta chain was determined in a study of cytomegalovirus exposure and HLA in healthy donors. General study results and limits: As a later analysis showed, a missense DCLRE1C variant was linked to trimming of TCR beta V- and J-genes. Some public TCRs appeared in many individuals, while most sequences were rare.

Germline V gene data show CDR1 as MNHNY and CDR2 as SVGAGI (reference sequence). The length of the CDR3 is 13 residues. V shed 2 bases and J shed 1 base, with 3 bases lying between them. PCR was performed using 60 Vbeta and 13 Jbeta primers. Only in-frame clones appear in the TCRdb table, and some are missing; sequencing was by immunoSEQ multiplex PCR. The data show approximately 99,000 clones, about three quarters seen once. In regard to this clone: Its antigen is unidentified.

This TCR was sampled from a man in his forties in good health and CMV-seronegative. V gene TRBV6-6 combines with J gene TRBJ1-5; D is unresolved. Input material: PBMCs. The CDR3 is CASSYSSNQPQHF. The CDR3 DNA is TGTGCCAGCAGTTACAGCAGCAATCAGCCCCAGCATTTT.